This T cell receptor (beta chain) was sequenced in a study of blood T cell repertoires in COVID-19. This clone was detected only a few times. Germline V gene sequence: CDR1 SGHNT, CDR2 YENEEA. The V and J ends lost 5 bases and 10 bases respectively, with 20 bases between them. The CDR3 spans 15 residues. Authors' data handling: Reference gene primer amplification gave estimated nucleated cell counts. Profiled with immunoSEQ multiplex PCR; TCRdb holds only in-frame clones, not every one. V and J calls and clone size come straight from that table; D and trimming were deduced from the DNA. The sample includes 65,000 to 80,000 clones, more than 75% of them seen just once.

Sequenced material: peripheral blood. V is TRBV11-3 and J is TRBJ2-2; weak D call: TRBD2 (7 bases). The TCR comes from a man aged 45-60 years with active COVID-19. CDR3 sequence (DNA): TGTGCCAGCAGCCCGGTAGGGGGGGCAAAGGTGGAGCTGTTTTTT. It codes for CASSPVGGAKVELFF.